The rows below give T cell receptor beta chains drawn from one sample of a study of cytomegalovirus exposure and HLA in healthy donors. Here immunoSEQ multiplex PCR was the method, and the copy in TCRdb shows in-frame clones only, minus some. The data show 100,000 or so clones, around 15% seen once. Material for sequencing was PBMCs. The receptors were sampled from a female donor in good health and CMV-seronegative. Each CDR3 is given with its conserved first and last residue. The order of the fields is clone size, V gene, CDR3 length, J gene, D gene, CDR3 protein, CDR3 DNA. D genes are given only for firm matches. Part of the rows lack a size; the others show once, few, many or a class for expanded clones.

few	TRBV29-1	14	TRBJ1-1	.	CSHGRSGTGTEAFF	TGCAGCCATGGACGTTCCGGTACGGGGACTGAAGCTTTCTTT
.	TRBV19	14	TRBJ1-1	.	CASSIGGGRVEAFF	TGTGCCAGTAGTATTGGGGGCGGCAGGGTTGAAGCTTTCTTT
few	TRBV30	13	TRBJ2-5	TRBD1	CAWSDRGIETQYF	TGTGCCTGGAGCGACAGGGGAATCGAGACCCAGTACTTC
few	TRBV2	13	TRBJ1-4	.	CASSPVTVEKLFF	TGTGCCAGCAGCCCCGTGACAGTTGAAAAACTGTTTTTT
.	TRBV7-2	17	TRBJ2-3	.	CASSPKGLAIGTDTQYF	TGTGCCAGCAGCCCGAAAGGATTAGCGATTGGCACAGATACGCAGTATTTT
few	TRBV7-9	14	TRBJ1-4	TRBD1	CASSRGQVYGKLFF	TGTGCCAGCAGCCGAGGACAGGTTTACGGAAAACTGTTTTTT
.	TRBV6-6	15	TRBJ2-7	TRBD1	CASNELGQGVYEQYF	TGTGCCAGCAACGAACTCGGACAGGGGGTCTACGAGCAGTACTTC
.	TRBV29-1	16	TRBJ2-3	TRBD1	CSVGRGDRGGTDTQYF	TGCAGCGTGGGGAGGGGCGACAGGGGGGGAACAGATACGCAGTATTTT
.	TRBV27	13	TRBJ2-3	.	CASSTQGTDTQYF	TGTGCCAGCAGTACGCAGGGGACAGATACGCAGTATTTT
.	TRBV28	15	TRBJ1-5	TRBD1	CASSPTGGPPQPQHF	TGTGCCAGCAGTCCGACAGGGGGCCCTCCTCAGCCCCAGCATTTT
.	TRBV21-1	16	TRBJ2-2	.	CASNPPETGGCGELFF	TGTGCCAGCAACCCCCCCGAGACAGGAGGTTGTGGGGAGCTGTTTTTT
.	TRBV6-1	15	TRBJ2-1	.	CASSEGSSSINEQFF	TGTGCCAGCAGCGAAGGGAGTAGTTCGATCAATGAGCAGTTCTTC
.	TRBV11-2	13	TRBJ1-3	TRBD1	CASSSGTGGTIYF	TGTGCCAGCAGCTCGGGGACAGGGGGCACCATATATTTT
few	TRBV4-3	15	TRBJ2-7	.	CASSQGAGLTYEQYF	TGCGCCAGCAGCCAAGGTGCGGGCCTCACCTACGAGCAGTACTTC
.	TRBV9	16	TRBJ2-1	TRBD2	CASSGGTSGRVDEQFF	TGTGCCAGCAGCGGTGGGACTAGCGGGAGGGTCGATGAGCAGTTCTTC
few	TRBV5-4	16	TRBJ2-1	.	CASSSNGGDSYNEQFF	TGTGCCAGCAGCTCAAACGGCGGGGACTCCTACAATGAGCAGTTCTTC
.	TRBV23-1	15	TRBJ2-2	TRBD1	CASSRDRENTGELFF	TGCGCCAGCAGCCGAGACAGGGAGAACACCGGGGAGCTGTTTTTT
.	TRBV5-4	16	TRBJ2-7	TRBD1	CASTVSGTGLSYEQYF	TGTGCCAGCACTGTATCCGGGACAGGTTTATCCTACGAGCAGTACTTC